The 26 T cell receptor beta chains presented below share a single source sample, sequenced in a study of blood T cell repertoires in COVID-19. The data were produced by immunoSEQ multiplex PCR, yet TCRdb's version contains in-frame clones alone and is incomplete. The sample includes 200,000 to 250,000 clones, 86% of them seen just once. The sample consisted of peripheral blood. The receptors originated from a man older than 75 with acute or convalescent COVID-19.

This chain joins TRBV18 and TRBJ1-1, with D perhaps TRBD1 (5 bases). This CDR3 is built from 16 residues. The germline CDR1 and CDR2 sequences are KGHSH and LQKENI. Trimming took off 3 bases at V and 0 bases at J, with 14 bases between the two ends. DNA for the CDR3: TGTGCCAGCTCACCTCGACAGTCAAGTTTGAACACTGAAGCTTTCTTT. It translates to CASSPRQSSLNTEAFF.

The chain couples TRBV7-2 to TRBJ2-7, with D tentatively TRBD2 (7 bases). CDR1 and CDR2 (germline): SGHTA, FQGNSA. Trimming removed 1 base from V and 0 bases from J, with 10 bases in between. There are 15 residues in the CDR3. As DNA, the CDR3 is TGTGCCAGCAGCTTAGGCGGGGGCAGCTCCTACGAGCAGTACTTC. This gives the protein CASSLGGGSSYEQYF.

CDR3 amino acids: CASSPTGGPRSGNTIYF. The CDR3 bases are TGTGCCAGCAGTCCCACAGGGGGACCAAGGTCTGGAAACACCATATATTTT. The V and J genes are TRBV28 and TRBJ1-3; 8 nucleotides line up with TRBD1. This CDR3 spans 17 amino acids. Looked up from germline, CDR1 is MDHEN and CDR2 is SYDVKM. Unmatched junction bases numbered 10, after V lost 5 bases and J lost 1 base.

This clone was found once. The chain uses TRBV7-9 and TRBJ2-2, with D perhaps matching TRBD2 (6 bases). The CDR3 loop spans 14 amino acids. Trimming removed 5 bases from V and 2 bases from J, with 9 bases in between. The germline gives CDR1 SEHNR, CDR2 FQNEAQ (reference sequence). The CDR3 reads CASSGSGNTGELFF. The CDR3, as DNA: TGTGCCAGCAGCGGTAGCGGAAACACCGGGGAGCTGTTTTTT.

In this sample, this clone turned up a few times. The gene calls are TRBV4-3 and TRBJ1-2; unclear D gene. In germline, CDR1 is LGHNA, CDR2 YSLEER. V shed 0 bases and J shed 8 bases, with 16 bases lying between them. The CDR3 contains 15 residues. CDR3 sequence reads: CASSQDYRDLRGYTF. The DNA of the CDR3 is TGCGCCAGCAGCCAAGACTACCGGGATTTACGAGGCTACACCTTC.

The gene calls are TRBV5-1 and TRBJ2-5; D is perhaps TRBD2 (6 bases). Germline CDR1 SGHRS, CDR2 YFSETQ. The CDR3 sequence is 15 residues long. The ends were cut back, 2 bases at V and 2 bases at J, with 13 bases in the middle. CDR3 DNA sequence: TGCGCCAGCAGCTTTCGTTTAGCGGCACAAGAGACCCAGTACTTC. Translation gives CASSFRLAAQETQYF.

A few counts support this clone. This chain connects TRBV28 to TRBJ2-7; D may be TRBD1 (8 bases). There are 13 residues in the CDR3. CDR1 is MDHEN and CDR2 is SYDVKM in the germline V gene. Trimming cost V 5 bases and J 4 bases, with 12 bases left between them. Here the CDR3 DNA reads TGTGCCAGCAGTCCACAGGGGGGGTACGAGCAGTACTTC. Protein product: CASSPQGGYEQYF.

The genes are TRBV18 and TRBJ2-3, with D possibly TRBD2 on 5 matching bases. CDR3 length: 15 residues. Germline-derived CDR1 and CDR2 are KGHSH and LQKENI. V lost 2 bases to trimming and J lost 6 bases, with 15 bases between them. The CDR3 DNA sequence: TGTGCCAGCTCACCATTACCCTCGAGGGCTGATACGCAGTATTTT. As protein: CASSPLPSRADTQYF.

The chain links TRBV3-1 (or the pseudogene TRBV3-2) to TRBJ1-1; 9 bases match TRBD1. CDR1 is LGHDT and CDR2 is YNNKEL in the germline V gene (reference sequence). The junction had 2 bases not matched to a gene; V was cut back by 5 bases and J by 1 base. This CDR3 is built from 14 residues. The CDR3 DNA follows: TGTGCCAGCAGCGCGACAGGGGGGAACACTGAAGCTTTCTTT. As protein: CASSATGGNTEAFF.

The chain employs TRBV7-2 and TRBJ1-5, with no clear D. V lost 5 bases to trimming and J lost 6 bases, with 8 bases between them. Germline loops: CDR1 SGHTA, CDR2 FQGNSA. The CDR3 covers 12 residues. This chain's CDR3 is CASSPPGQPQHF. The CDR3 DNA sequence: TGTGCCAGCAGCCCTCCCGGTCAGCCCCAGCATTTT.

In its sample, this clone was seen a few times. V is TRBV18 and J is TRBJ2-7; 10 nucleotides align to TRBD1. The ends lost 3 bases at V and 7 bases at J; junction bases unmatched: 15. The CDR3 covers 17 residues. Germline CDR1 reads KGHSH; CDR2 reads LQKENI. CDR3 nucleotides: TGTGCCAGCTCACCGTCGGTCGCCCGGACAGGGGGGTATGAGCAGTACTTC. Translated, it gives CASSPSVARTGGYEQYF.

CDR3 residues: CASNHGRGVGVSEQYF. The CDR3 coding sequence is TGCGCCAGCAACCACGGCAGGGGGGTTGGAGTGAGCGAGCAGTACTTC. The chain couples TRBV5-1 to TRBJ2-7, with a possible D match to TRBD1 (7 bases). Germline V gene data show CDR1 as SGHRS and CDR2 as YFSETQ. This CDR3 has 16 amino acids. Trimming took 6 bases from V and 6 from J, leaving 25 bases between them.

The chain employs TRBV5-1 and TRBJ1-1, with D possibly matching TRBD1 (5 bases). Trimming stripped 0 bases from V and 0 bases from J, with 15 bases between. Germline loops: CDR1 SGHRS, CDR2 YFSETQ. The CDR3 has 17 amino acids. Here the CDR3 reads CASSLGQGFTMNTEAFF. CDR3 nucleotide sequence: TGCGCCAGCAGCTTGGGGCAGGGTTTCACGATGAACACTGAAGCTTTCTTT.

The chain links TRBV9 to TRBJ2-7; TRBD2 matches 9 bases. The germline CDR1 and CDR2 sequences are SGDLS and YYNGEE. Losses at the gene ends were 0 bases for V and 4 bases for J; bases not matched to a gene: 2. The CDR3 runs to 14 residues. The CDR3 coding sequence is TGTGCCAGCAGCGTAGCTAGCGGGATGTACGAGCAGTACTTC. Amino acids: CASSVASGMYEQYF. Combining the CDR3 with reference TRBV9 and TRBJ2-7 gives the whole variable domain DSGVTQTPKHLITATGQRVTLRCSPRSGDLSVYWYQQSLDQGLQFLIQYYNGEERAKGNILERFSAQQFPDLHSELNLSSLELGDSALYFCASSVASGMYEQYFGPGTRLTVT.

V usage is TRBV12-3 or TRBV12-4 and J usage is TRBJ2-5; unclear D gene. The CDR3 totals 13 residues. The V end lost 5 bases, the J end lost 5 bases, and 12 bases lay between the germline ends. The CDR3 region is CASSILSGETQYF. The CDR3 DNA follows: TGTGCCAGCAGTATACTCTCCGGGGAGACCCAGTACTTC.

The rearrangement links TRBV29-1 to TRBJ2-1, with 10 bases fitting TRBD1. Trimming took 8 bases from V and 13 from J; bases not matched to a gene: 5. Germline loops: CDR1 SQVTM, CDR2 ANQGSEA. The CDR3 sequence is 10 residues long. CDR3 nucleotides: TGCAGCTCGGGGGACAGGGGACAGTTCTTC. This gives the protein CSSGDRGQFF.

CDR3 sequence reads: CASSSGLHNEQFF. CDR3 nucleotides: TGTGCCAGCAGTAGTGGACTACACAATGAGCAGTTCTTC. The chain has TRBV12-3 or TRBV12-4 and TRBJ2-1, with D maybe TRBD2 (6 bases). Trimming cost V 5 bases and J 5 bases, with 10 bases left between them. The CDR3 covers 13 residues.

The CDR3 here is CASKKSGAQNNYGYTF. The CDR3 DNA follows: TGTGCCAGTAAAAAGTCGGGAGCCCAAAATAACTATGGCTACACCTTC. The chain employs TRBV19 and TRBJ1-2; D not certain. This CDR3 has 16 residues. The germline CDR1 and CDR2 sequences are LNHDA and SQIVND (reference sequence). V lost 7 bases and J 1 base, leaving 19 bases between the germline ends.

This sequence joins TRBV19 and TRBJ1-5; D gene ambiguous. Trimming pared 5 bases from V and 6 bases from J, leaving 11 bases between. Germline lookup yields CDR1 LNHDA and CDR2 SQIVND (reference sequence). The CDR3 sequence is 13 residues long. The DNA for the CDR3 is TGTGCCAGTAGTTTTAAAGACATTCAGCCCCAGCATTTT. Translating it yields CASSFKDIQPQHF. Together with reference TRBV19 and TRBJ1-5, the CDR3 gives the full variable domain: DGGITQSPKYLFRKEGQNVTLSCEQNLNHDAMYWYRQDPGQGLRLIYYSQIVNDFQKGDIAEGYSVSREKKESFPLTVTSAQKNPTAFYLCASSFKDIQPQHFGDGTRLSIL.

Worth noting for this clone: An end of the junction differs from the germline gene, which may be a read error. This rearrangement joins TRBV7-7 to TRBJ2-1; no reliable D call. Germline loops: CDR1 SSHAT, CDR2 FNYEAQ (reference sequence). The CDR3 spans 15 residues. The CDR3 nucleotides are TGTGCTAGCAGCTTACTAATGAGCTCCTACAATGAGCAGTTCTTC. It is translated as CASSLLMSSYNEQFF. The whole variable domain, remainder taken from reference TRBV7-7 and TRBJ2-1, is GAGVSQSPRYKVTKRGQDVTLRCDPISSHATLYWYQQALGQGPEFLTYFNYEAQPDKSGLPSDRFSAERPEGSISTLTIQRTEQRDSAMYRCASSLLMSSYNEQFFGPGTRLTVL.

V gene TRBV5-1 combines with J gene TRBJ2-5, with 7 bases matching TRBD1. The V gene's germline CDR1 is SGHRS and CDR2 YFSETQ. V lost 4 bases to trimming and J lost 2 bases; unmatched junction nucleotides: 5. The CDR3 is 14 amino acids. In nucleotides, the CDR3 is TGCGCCAGCAGCACTCTCAGGGGGCAAGAGACCCAGTACTTC. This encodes CASSTLRGQETQYF.

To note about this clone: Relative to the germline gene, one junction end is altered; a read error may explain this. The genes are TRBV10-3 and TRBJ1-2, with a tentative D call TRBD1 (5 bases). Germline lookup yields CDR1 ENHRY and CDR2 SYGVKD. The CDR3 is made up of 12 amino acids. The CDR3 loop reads CAISDSSDSRAF. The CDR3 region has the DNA TGTGCCATCAGTGATTCCTCAGACAGCCGCGCCTTC.

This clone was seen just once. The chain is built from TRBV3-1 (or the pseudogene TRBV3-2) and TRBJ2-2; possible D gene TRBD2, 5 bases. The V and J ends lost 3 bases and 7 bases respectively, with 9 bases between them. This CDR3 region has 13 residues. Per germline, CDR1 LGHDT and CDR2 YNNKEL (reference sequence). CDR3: CASSQFEGGELFF. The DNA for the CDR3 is TGTGCCAGCAGCCAGTTTGAGGGCGGGGAGCTGTTTTTT.

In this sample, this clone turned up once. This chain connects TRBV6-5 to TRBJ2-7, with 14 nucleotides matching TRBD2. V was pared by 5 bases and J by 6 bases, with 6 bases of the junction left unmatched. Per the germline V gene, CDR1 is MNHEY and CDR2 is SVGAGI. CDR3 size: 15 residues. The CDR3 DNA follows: TGTGCCAGCAGTCCGCTGACTAGCGGGAGGGCCGAGCAGTACTTC. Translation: CASSPLTSGRAEQYF.

The CDR3 DNA reads TGTGCCAGACCAGGGCGCTACGAGCAGTACTTC. It codes for CARPGRYEQYF. The J gene is TRBJ2-7, the V gene TRBV7-2; a possible D gene is TRBD1 (5 bases). Germline V CDR1 and CDR2: SGHTA, FQGNSA. The CDR3 spans 11 residues. The V end was cut by 9 bases, the J end by 3 bases, with 9 bases between.

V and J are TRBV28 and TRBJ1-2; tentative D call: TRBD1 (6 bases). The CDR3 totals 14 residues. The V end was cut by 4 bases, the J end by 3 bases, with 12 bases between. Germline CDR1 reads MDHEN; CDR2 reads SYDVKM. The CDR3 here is CASSWDTGHYGYTF. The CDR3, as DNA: TGTGCCAGCAGTTGGGACACGGGCCACTATGGCTACACCTTC.